This T cell receptor beta chain came from a study of a mutant IDH1 vaccine in newly diagnosed glioma (dated by TCRdb to the early 2020s). For the study in its entirety: Patients were given eight vaccinations, in weeks 1, 3, 5, 7, 11, 15, 19 and 23, which matched visits V03 through V10. In the chemotherapy-containing groups, vaccination started alongside temozolomide cycles, whereas in patients who had radiotherapy alone it started 4-6 weeks after radiotherapy. The roughly 30 treated patients were approximately 62% male and roughly 40% female, with a mean age of approximately 38 years. Prior to enrollment, standard therapy consisting of radiotherapy alone, temozolomide alone, or radiochemotherapy with temozolomide had been administered to patients, with the combination being received by most patients. Six visits were used for peripheral blood collection: V03 (baseline), V05, V07, V10, V12 and V13. For exploratory analyses, longitudinal TCRB deep sequencing was carried out in roughly 25 treated patients wherever samples were available.

The sample's time point label is to be understood as: week 11, during vaccination. Each vaccine dose, consisting of 300 ug of a 20-mer mutant IDH1 peptide in Montanide, was administered subcutaneously with topical imiquimod. Newly diagnosed WHO grade 3 or 4 IDH1-mutant astrocytomas showing loss of nuclear ATRX were present in the donors. The samples were drawn from NOA16, a multicentre, single-arm, open-label phase I trial in Germany that tested a mutant IDH1 peptide vaccine in humans for the first time. The DNeasy Blood and Tissue Kit was used to extract genomic DNA from EDTA blood for TCRB sequencing. The library was generated by the immunoSEQ multiplex PCR assay. Rearranged TCR beta chain sequences were amplified with the hsTCRB Kit following the manufacturer's protocol. TCRB libraries were sequenced on an Illumina MiSeq. Turning to the authors' computational methods: The proprietary platform of the kit vendor was used for demultiplexing, trimming and gene mapping. What TCRdb holds here is the immuneACCESS table cut down to in-frame rearrangements. Part of the clones is not present; checked against another copy, under half of the missing clones reflect an unresolved V gene, and the others are unexplained. V and J calls and clone size are given by that table; D and trimming were obtained from the DNA. The sample has about 130,000 clones on record, roughly 75% of them singletons. The ten largest clones add up to under 5.5% of the sample.

From its cysteine to its phenylalanine, the CDR3 spans 16 amino acids. Only the CDR3 region is kept as DNA, spanning 48 bases read in frame from base 1. V loses 1 base at its end and J loses 8 bases; junction bases beyond the gene matches: 6. CDR1 and CDR2, looked up from the germline V gene, are SGHNT and YENEEA. Overall study outcomes, separate from this receptor: Immune responses induced by the vaccine were seen in around 93% of patients across multiple MHC alleles. Availability determined which PBMC samples were chosen for TCRB deep sequencing. Pseudoprogression appeared unrelated to alterations in the top peripheral T cell clonotypes detected by TCRB sequencing. It was noted by the authors that analyses of patient blood samples could not be reproduced owing to sample limitations.

A note on this clone: This receptor's antigen is unknown. Base qualities were left out, and no much larger clone turns up one base away.

The chain links TRBV11-3 with TRBJ2-1; TRBD2 fits 12 bases in the junction. This specimen consisted of PBMCs, obtained from a glioma patient whose treatment included an IDH1 peptide vaccine. The sequence derives from a man aged 40-49 years with glioma. The CDR3 region has the sequence CASSLGTSGITDEQFF. In nucleotides, the sequence is TGTGCCAGCAGCTTAGGGACTAGCGGGATTACGGATGAGCAGTTCTTC.